Described below is a single T cell receptor beta chain sequence and its context. The antigen remains unidentified. Sequencing used immunoSEQ multiplex PCR; TCRdb keeps in-frame clones, though not all of them. The table has 75,000 to 95,000 clones, more than 85% seen once. This specimen comes from a study of OX40 agonist ivuxolimab in advanced cancers. Turning to the study itself: Prior checkpoint blockade (anti-PD-1, anti-PD-L1 or anti-CTLA-4) was permitted; approximately 40% had it. Regarding the study as a whole: The study found among the lowest clonal expansion in partial responders at 0.1-3.0 mg/kg. Some patients without response likewise showed low normalized clonal expansion. The CD4+ and CD8+ T cells in the blood had expanded clonally by week 6 at 0.1 to 3.0 mg/kg.

Germline CDR1 is KGHSH and CDR2 is LQKENI. With 8 bases removed from V and 10 bases from J, the gap between germline ends came to 14 bases. CDR3 length: 11 amino acids. Sequenced material: CD4+ or CD8+ T cells sorted from blood, taken in a trial of the OX40 agonist ivuxolimab. The V call is TRBV18, the J call TRBJ1-1; unclear D gene. This TCR was recovered from an adult with an advanced solid tumor such as melanoma, head and neck, liver or kidney cancer. CDR3 coding DNA: TGTGCCAGCACGCTAGGTGGGTCAGCTTTCTTT. Protein: CASTLGGSAFF. Full variable domain (outside the CDR3, taken from reference TRBV18 and TRBJ1-1): NAGVMQNPRHLVRRRGQEARLRCSPMKGHSHVYWYRQLPEEGLKFMVYLQKENIIDESGMPKERFSAEFPKEGPSILRIQQVVRGDSAAYFCASTLGGSAFFGQGTRLTVV.